These T cell receptor beta chains were read from a single sample in a study of shared clonotypes between healthy human individuals. TCRdb's table, derived via immunoSEQ multiplex PCR, lists solely in-frame clones and lacks some. Of roughly 2 million clones in the sample, about 95% were seen once. The sequencing input was naive CD8+ T cells sorted from blood. The receptors were sampled from a man aged 18 to 30 in good health. Each CDR3 is given with its conserved first and last residue. Fields, in order: J gene, D gene, V gene, CDR3 length, clone size, CDR3 protein, CDR3 DNA. The D gene is left open where the match is weak. Rows give clone size only sometimes, using once, few, many, or a class for an expanded clone.

J gene: TRBJ2-7
D gene: .
V gene: TRBV6-6
CDR3 length: 12
clone size: .
CDR3 protein: CASYHGPYEQYF
CDR3 DNA: TGTGCCAGCTATCACGGACCCTACGAGCAGTACTTC

J gene: TRBJ1-5
D gene: .
V gene: TRBV7-9
CDR3 length: 15
clone size: once
CDR3 protein: CASSSDGDSNQPQHF
CDR3 DNA: TGTGCCAGCAGCAGCGACGGGGATAGCAATCAGCCCCAGCATTTT

J gene: TRBJ2-5
D gene: TRBD1
V gene: TRBV7-9
CDR3 length: 16
clone size: once
CDR3 protein: CASSSAPDRNQETQYF
CDR3 DNA: TGTGCCAGCAGCTCCGCTCCGGACAGGAACCAAGAGACCCAGTACTTC

J gene: TRBJ2-1
D gene: .
V gene: TRBV27
CDR3 length: 14
clone size: .
CDR3 protein: CASAMEQGHNEQFF
CDR3 DNA: TGTGCCAGCGCGATGGAACAGGGCCACAATGAGCAGTTCTTC

J gene: TRBJ2-7
D gene: .
V gene: TRBV29-1
CDR3 length: 13
clone size: .
CDR3 protein: CSVEEGETYEQYF
CDR3 DNA: TGCAGCGTTGAAGAGGGGGAAACCTACGAGCAGTACTTC

J gene: TRBJ2-2
D gene: TRBD2
V gene: TRBV7-8
CDR3 length: 17
clone size: .
CDR3 protein: CASSPILAGGNTGELFF
CDR3 DNA: TGTGCCAGCAGCCCCATACTAGCGGGAGGGAACACCGGGGAGCTGTTTTTT

J gene: TRBJ2-7
D gene: TRBD1
V gene: TRBV27
CDR3 length: 16
clone size: few
CDR3 protein: CASSFGRQGRPYEQYF
CDR3 DNA: TGTGCCAGCAGTTTCGGACGACAGGGGAGGCCCTACGAGCAGTACTTC

J gene: TRBJ1-2
D gene: .
V gene: TRBV28
CDR3 length: 12
clone size: once
CDR3 protein: CASSHRPSGYTF
CDR3 DNA: TGTGCCAGCAGTCACCGGCCGTCTGGCTACACCTTC

J gene: TRBJ2-6
D gene: TRBD1
V gene: TRBV27
CDR3 length: 16
clone size: .
CDR3 protein: CASSPGTGTGANVLTF
CDR3 DNA: TGTGCCAGCAGTCCCGGGACAGGGACTGGGGCCAACGTCCTGACTTTC

J gene: TRBJ1-5
D gene: .
V gene: TRBV27
CDR3 length: 13
clone size: .
CDR3 protein: CASSLFQNQPQHF
CDR3 DNA: TGTGCCAGCAGTTTATTTCAAAATCAGCCCCAGCATTTT

J gene: TRBJ2-1
D gene: .
V gene: TRBV27
CDR3 length: 13
clone size: .
CDR3 protein: CASSLFPIYQPFF
CDR3 DNA: TGTGCCAGCAGTTTATTCCCTATCTACCAGCCGTTCTTC

J gene: TRBJ2-4
D gene: .
V gene: TRBV6-5
CDR3 length: 13
clone size: .
CDR3 protein: CASSYSTQNIQYF
CDR3 DNA: TGTGCCAGCAGTTACAGTACTCAAAACATTCAGTACTTC

J gene: TRBJ2-5
D gene: .
V gene: TRBV21-1
CDR3 length: 17
clone size: .
CDR3 protein: CASSKEGSGRAGETQYF
CDR3 DNA: TGTGCCAGCAGCAAAGAGGGTAGCGGGAGGGCCGGGGAGACCCAGTACTTC

J gene: TRBJ2-2
D gene: .
V gene: TRBV10-1
CDR3 length: 16
clone size: .
CDR3 protein: CASSESLGWNTGELFF
CDR3 DNA: TGCGCCAGCAGTGAGTCCCTAGGGTGGAACACCGGGGAGCTGTTTTTT

J gene: TRBJ2-7
D gene: .
V gene: TRBV6-5
CDR3 length: 14
clone size: .
CDR3 protein: CASSPTDRSYEQYF
CDR3 DNA: TGTGCCAGCAGTCCAACGGACCGATCCTACGAGCAGTACTTC

J gene: TRBJ2-3
D gene: .
V gene: TRBV27
CDR3 length: 14
clone size: .
CDR3 protein: CASSSSLGTDTQYF
CDR3 DNA: TGTGCCAGCAGTTCTTCACTGGGCACAGATACGCAGTATTTT

J gene: TRBJ2-1
D gene: .
V gene: TRBV27
CDR3 length: 15
clone size: .
CDR3 protein: CASRPSPGNYNEQFF
CDR3 DNA: TGTGCCAGCAGACCAAGTCCAGGGAACTACAATGAGCAGTTCTTC

J gene: TRBJ2-7
D gene: .
V gene: TRBV13
CDR3 length: 12
clone size: once
CDR3 protein: CASSTDSYEQYF
CDR3 DNA: TGTGCCAGCAGCACCGACTCCTACGAGCAGTACTTC

J gene: TRBJ1-2
D gene: .
V gene: TRBV29-1
CDR3 length: 12
clone size: .
CDR3 protein: CSVVSGVDGYTF
CDR3 DNA: TGCAGCGTTGTATCCGGGGTGGATGGCTACACCTTC

J gene: TRBJ2-2
D gene: .
V gene: TRBV5-6
CDR3 length: 15
clone size: .
CDR3 protein: CASSLPGEGPGELFF
CDR3 DNA: TGTGCCAGCAGCTTGCCGGGAGAGGGCCCCGGGGAGCTGTTTTTT

J gene: TRBJ1-1
D gene: TRBD1
V gene: TRBV27
CDR3 length: 14
clone size: .
CDR3 protein: CASSLTGAGTEAFF
CDR3 DNA: TGTGCCAGCAGCTTAACAGGGGCGGGCACTGAAGCTTTCTTT

J gene: TRBJ2-5
D gene: .
V gene: TRBV27
CDR3 length: 15
clone size: .
CDR3 protein: CASKAHNEGQKTQYF
CDR3 DNA: TGTGCCAGCAAAGCCCACAACGAAGGCCAAAAGACCCAGTACTTC

J gene: TRBJ2-1
D gene: TRBD2
V gene: TRBV11-2
CDR3 length: 14
clone size: .
CDR3 protein: CASSASGSRYEQFF
CDR3 DNA: TGTGCCAGCAGCGCTAGCGGGAGCAGATATGAGCAGTTCTTC

J gene: TRBJ1-2
D gene: .
V gene: TRBV7-8
CDR3 length: 13
clone size: .
CDR3 protein: CASSLRPVGGYTF
CDR3 DNA: TGTGCCAGCAGCTTAAGGCCGGTTGGGGGCTACACCTTC

J gene: TRBJ2-7
D gene: .
V gene: TRBV5-1
CDR3 length: 14
clone size: .
CDR3 protein: CASSLVAGEHEQYF
CDR3 DNA: TGCGCCAGCAGCTTGGTGGCAGGGGAACACGAGCAGTACTTC

J gene: TRBJ2-7
D gene: TRBD2
V gene: TRBV7-8
CDR3 length: 16
clone size: .
CDR3 protein: CASSFYMVGLSYEQYF
CDR3 DNA: TGTGCCAGCAGCTTTTATATGGTGGGACTATCCTACGAGCAGTACTTC

J gene: TRBJ1-2
D gene: .
V gene: TRBV2
CDR3 length: 15
clone size: .
CDR3 protein: CASSEEWGQSYGYTF
CDR3 DNA: TGTGCCAGCAGTGAAGAGTGGGGGCAGAGCTATGGCTACACCTTC

J gene: TRBJ2-7
D gene: .
V gene: TRBV5-1
CDR3 length: 15
clone size: .
CDR3 protein: CASSGTDGGSYEQYF
CDR3 DNA: TGCGCCAGCAGCGGGACAGACGGGGGATCCTACGAGCAGTACTTC

J gene: TRBJ2-1
D gene: .
V gene: TRBV11-3
CDR3 length: 16
clone size: .
CDR3 protein: CASSLEAGSSYNEQFF
CDR3 DNA: TGTGCCAGCAGCTTAGAGGCAGGGTCTTCCTACAATGAGCAGTTCTTC

J gene: TRBJ2-7
D gene: .
V gene: TRBV4-3
CDR3 length: 15
clone size: .
CDR3 protein: CASSQDATSSYEQYF
CDR3 DNA: TGCGCCAGCAGCCAAGATGCGACTAGCTCCTACGAGCAGTACTTC

J gene: TRBJ1-2
D gene: TRBD1
V gene: TRBV7-9
CDR3 length: 18
clone size: .
CDR3 protein: CASSFSGTGAGGGYGYTF
CDR3 DNA: TGTGCCAGCAGCTTCTCCGGGACAGGGGCGGGAGGTGGCTATGGCTACACCTTC

J gene: TRBJ2-7
D gene: TRBD2
V gene: TRBV2
CDR3 length: 20
clone size: .
CDR3 protein: CASSVPSGTSGGVRVGEQYF
CDR3 DNA: TGTGCCAGCAGTGTTCCCTCCGGGACTAGCGGGGGGGTACGGGTTGGCGAGCAGTACTTC

J gene: TRBJ2-7
D gene: TRBD2
V gene: TRBV4-1
CDR3 length: 15
clone size: .
CDR3 protein: CASSHKLAEAYEQYF
CDR3 DNA: TGCGCCAGCAGCCACAAACTAGCGGAAGCCTACGAGCAGTACTTC

J gene: TRBJ2-5
D gene: TRBD2
V gene: TRBV5-4
CDR3 length: 17
clone size: .
CDR3 protein: CASSLGPSGDLGETQYF
CDR3 DNA: TGTGCCAGCAGCTTGGGGCCTAGCGGGGATTTAGGGGAGACCCAGTACTTC

J gene: TRBJ2-5
D gene: TRBD2
V gene: TRBV15
CDR3 length: 16
clone size: .
CDR3 protein: CATSRWTSGGQETQYF
CDR3 DNA: TGTGCCACCAGCAGATGGACTAGCGGGGGGCAAGAGACCCAGTACTTC

J gene: TRBJ2-2
D gene: TRBD1
V gene: TRBV9
CDR3 length: 17
clone size: .
CDR3 protein: CASSAQTGESNTGELFF
CDR3 DNA: TGTGCCAGCAGCGCTCAGACAGGGGAATCGAACACCGGGGAGCTGTTTTTT

J gene: TRBJ1-5
D gene: .
V gene: TRBV19
CDR3 length: 15
clone size: .
CDR3 protein: CASSIALEGYQPQHF
CDR3 DNA: TGTGCCAGTAGTATAGCCCTGGAAGGATATCAGCCCCAGCATTTT

J gene: TRBJ2-7
D gene: TRBD1
V gene: TRBV9
CDR3 length: 15
clone size: .
CDR3 protein: CASSAGQGGSYEQYF
CDR3 DNA: TGTGCCAGCAGCGCGGGACAGGGAGGCTCCTACGAGCAGTACTTC

J gene: TRBJ2-1
D gene: TRBD2
V gene: TRBV7-3
CDR3 length: 15
clone size: .
CDR3 protein: CASSLLAGTYNEQFF
CDR3 DNA: TGTGCCAGCAGCTTACTAGCGGGGACCTACAATGAGCAGTTCTTC

J gene: TRBJ2-2
D gene: .
V gene: TRBV7-3
CDR3 length: 13
clone size: .
CDR3 protein: CASSSENTGELFF
CDR3 DNA: TGTGCCAGCAGCTCGGAGAACACCGGGGAGCTGTTTTTT

J gene: TRBJ2-7
D gene: TRBD1
V gene: TRBV9
CDR3 length: 17
clone size: .
CDR3 protein: CASSVGTGREYSYEQYF
CDR3 DNA: TGTGCCAGCAGCGTAGGGACAGGGAGAGAATACTCCTACGAGCAGTACTTC

J gene: TRBJ1-5
D gene: .
V gene: TRBV7-8
CDR3 length: 14
clone size: .
CDR3 protein: CASSPGTAHQPQHF
CDR3 DNA: TGTGCCAGCAGCCCGGGCACAGCACATCAGCCCCAGCATTTT

J gene: TRBJ2-7
D gene: .
V gene: TRBV6-4
CDR3 length: 16
clone size: once
CDR3 protein: CASSEFDYRVPYEQYF
CDR3 DNA: TGTGCCAGCAGCGAATTCGACTATAGAGTACCATACGAGCAGTACTTC

J gene: TRBJ2-7
D gene: TRBD1
V gene: TRBV2
CDR3 length: 13
clone size: .
CDR3 protein: CASSETGENEQYF
CDR3 DNA: TGTGCCAGCAGTGAGACAGGGGAAAACGAGCAGTACTTC

J gene: TRBJ2-7
D gene: TRBD1
V gene: TRBV30
CDR3 length: 13
clone size: once
CDR3 protein: CAWTGTGRLEQYF
CDR3 DNA: TGTGCCTGGACCGGGACAGGGCGACTGGAGCAGTACTTC

J gene: TRBJ2-7
D gene: TRBD1
V gene: TRBV5-4
CDR3 length: 15
clone size: .
CDR3 protein: CASSLGRTGNYEQYF
CDR3 DNA: TGTGCCAGCAGCTTGGGAAGGACAGGAAACTACGAGCAGTACTTC

J gene: TRBJ2-7
D gene: .
V gene: TRBV7-9
CDR3 length: 16
clone size: .
CDR3 protein: CASSSHKGGGAYEQYF
CDR3 DNA: TGTGCCAGCAGCTCCCATAAGGGTGGGGGGGCTTACGAGCAGTACTTC

J gene: TRBJ2-7
D gene: .
V gene: TRBV7-2
CDR3 length: 13
clone size: once
CDR3 protein: CASSPGRGYEQYF
CDR3 DNA: TGTGCCAGCAGCCCAGGACGCGGATACGAGCAGTACTTC

J gene: TRBJ2-7
D gene: TRBD2
V gene: TRBV30
CDR3 length: 13
clone size: .
CDR3 protein: CASNRDYSYEQYF
CDR3 DNA: TGTGCCTCAAATCGGGACTACTCCTACGAGCAGTACTTC

J gene: TRBJ2-2
D gene: .
V gene: TRBV28
CDR3 length: 11
clone size: .
CDR3 protein: CASSFAGELFF
CDR3 DNA: TGTGCCAGCAGTTTCGCGGGGGAGCTGTTTTTT

J gene: TRBJ2-5
D gene: TRBD1
V gene: TRBV28
CDR3 length: 18
clone size: .
CDR3 protein: CASSLGDRENADQETQYF
CDR3 DNA: TGTGCCAGCAGTTTAGGGGACAGGGAGAATGCGGATCAAGAGACCCAGTACTTC

J gene: TRBJ2-7
D gene: TRBD2
V gene: TRBV6-5
CDR3 length: 14
clone size: .
CDR3 protein: CASSYGLAGYEQYF
CDR3 DNA: TGTGCCAGCAGTTACGGGCTAGCGGGTTACGAGCAGTACTTC

J gene: TRBJ2-7
D gene: .
V gene: TRBV10-1
CDR3 length: 16
clone size: .
CDR3 protein: CASSAYGQGGTYEQYF
CDR3 DNA: TGCGCCAGCAGTGCCTACGGACAGGGAGGGACCTACGAGCAGTACTTC

J gene: TRBJ2-5
D gene: .
V gene: TRBV10-1
CDR3 length: 16
clone size: once
CDR3 protein: CASSESPGRPQETQYF
CDR3 DNA: TGCGCCAGCAGTGAAAGTCCGGGACGTCCCCAAGAGACCCAGTACTTC

J gene: TRBJ1-1
D gene: TRBD1
V gene: TRBV30
CDR3 length: 14
clone size: .
CDR3 protein: CACGTENTNTEAFF
CDR3 DNA: TGTGCCTGCGGGACAGAGAACACGAACACTGAAGCTTTCTTT

J gene: TRBJ2-1
D gene: TRBD2
V gene: TRBV5-6
CDR3 length: 16
clone size: .
CDR3 protein: CASSFGLAGGRDEQFF
CDR3 DNA: TGTGCCAGCAGTTTTGGACTAGCGGGAGGGAGGGATGAGCAGTTCTTC

J gene: TRBJ2-7
D gene: .
V gene: TRBV7-9
CDR3 length: 15
clone size: .
CDR3 protein: CASSLERVGAYEQYF
CDR3 DNA: TGTGCCAGCAGCTTGGAGCGAGTGGGCGCCTACGAGCAGTACTTC

J gene: TRBJ1-2
D gene: TRBD1
V gene: TRBV6-5
CDR3 length: 15
clone size: .
CDR3 protein: CASSYSGQLNYGYTF
CDR3 DNA: TGTGCCAGCAGTTACTCGGGACAGCTTAACTATGGCTACACCTTC

J gene: TRBJ2-3
D gene: .
V gene: TRBV11-2
CDR3 length: 14
clone size: .
CDR3 protein: CASSRWAGVDTQYF
CDR3 DNA: TGTGCCAGCAGCCGGTGGGCAGGGGTAGATACGCAGTATTTT